This T cell receptor beta chain was sequenced for a study of T cell responses to AZD1222 COVID-19 vaccine (dated by TCRdb to the early 2020s). Broadly, across the study: AZD1222 recipients given second doses at about 4 weeks or at about 12 weeks were pooled, since spike-specific TCR depth and breadth were not found to differ between the two schedules. Trial participants were enrolled into age subgroups of 18-55, 56-69 and 70-plus years, which contained 148, 28 and 57 TCR-sequenced participants, respectively. TCR sequencing covered 233 trial participants: 207 given two doses of AZD1222 and 26 given two doses of MenACWY control vaccine. Broader findings and caveats from the paper: Epitopes outside the regions mutated in the B.1.351 and B.1.1.7 variants were reportedly recognized by nearly half of the unique spike-specific TCRs. Conclusions about previously exposed vaccinees were limited because only a handful of AZD1222 recipients were SARS-CoV-2 seropositive at baseline. Participants were mostly white British, with more females than males. The authors suggested clonal diversity may have been underestimated. The whole spike protein was spanned by vaccine-associated CD4 TCRs, and dominant responses were seen in regions 160-218 and 743-854. In the small 56-69-year group, the increase in depth fell short of significance, most likely because of low power. Because no samples from the day 14 peak response were available, repertoires could be characterized only after the peak T cell response. After two AZD1222 doses, both the breadth and the depth of spike-specific TCRs were significantly higher than at day 0 and than in MenACWY recipients.

Details on this clone: Its antigen is unknown. No much larger clone is present one base from it, and per-base qualities are unavailable.

The CDR3 regions of human TCRbeta chains were analyzed by immunosequencing. The authors' analysis ran thus. TCRs in the repertoires were matched against a reference library of SARS-CoV-2-specific TCRs that had been generated with the MIRA antigen-specificity platform. Breadth was defined as the fraction of unique TCRs that were SARS-CoV-2-associated. Depth was defined as the fraction of total T cells that were SARS-CoV-2-associated. Using the MIRA data, each spike-specific TCR was assigned both to the spike region to which the TCR was reactive and to a CD4 or CD8 class. Log10-transformed breadth and depth values were compared by one-way ANOVA with Sidak's multiple comparisons tests. TCRdb carries this immuneACCESS record with in-frame sequences only. Its versions omit some clonotypes, under half of them owing to an unresolved V gene in the studies checked, with the rest unexplained. V, J and clone size are those of that table, while D and trimming were read from the DNA. The sample yields around 100,000 clones; about 87% were counted once. The top ten clonotypes cover about a sixth of the sample.

V loses 7 bases, J loses 10 bases, and the germline ends lie 19 bases apart. From cysteine to phenylalanine, the CDR3 is 13 amino acids long. Just CDR3 DNA is preserved here, 39 bases in frame from base 1. From a lookup of the germline V gene, CDR1 and CDR2 are SNHLY and FYNNEI. The time point label for this specimen denotes: baseline before first vaccination. Vaccinee samples came from UK trials COV001 and COV002, including a single-blind randomized controlled phase 2/3 trial of AZD1222 (ChAdOx1 nCoV-19) in healthy adults. Trial participant PBMC samples were collected at day 0 and day 28 after the second dose for TCRbeta chain sequencing.

The material was peripheral blood, obtained on day 0 of AZD1222 vaccination. This TCR derives from an adult in good health. This sequence uses TRBV2 and TRBJ2-5, with TRBD2 tentatively as D gene (5 bases match). For the CDR3, the sequence is CASNPMAVGDQYF. The DNA reads TGTGCCAGCAATCCGATGGCCGTCGGGGACCAGTACTTC.